The 5 T cell receptor beta chains below come from one sample, sequenced in a study of monozygotic twins with inflammatory bowel disease. Each CDR3 protein gets one entry in TCRdb, which reprocessed the 5' RACE reads and gives no DNA. This sample's table has about 380,000 distinct CDR3 sequences. The sample was blood. These receptors all stem from a human donor with ulcerative colitis or Crohn's disease, or a healthy co-twin of an affected twin (not recorded which).

This rearrangement joins TRBV9 to TRBJ2-7; TCRdb's D call, TRBD2, is unchecked because there is no DNA. Per the germline V gene, CDR1 is SGDLS and CDR2 is YYNGEE. The CDR3 consists of 16 residues. CDR3 amino acids: CASSFGGGGAGDEQYF.

The rearrangement joins TRBV6-2 or TRBV6-3 to TRBJ1-5. Germline loops: CDR1 MNHEY, CDR2 SVGEGT. CDR3 size: 15 residues. CDR3 amino acids: CASSFWSRADQPQHF.

CDR3 sequence reads: CASSRRDHLSTDTQYF. This chain uses TRBV5-1 with TRBJ2-3; TCRdb indicates TRBD1, and absent DNA this call remains unverified. Per the germline V gene, CDR1 is SGHRS and CDR2 is YFSETQ. This CDR3 is 16 amino acids long. Looking up the rest from reference TRBV5-1 and TRBJ2-3 gives the full variable domain: KAGVTQTPRYLIKTRGQQVTLSCSPISGHRSVSWYQQTPGQGLQFLFEYFSETQRNKGNFPGRFSGRQFSNSRSEMNVSTLELGDSALYLCASSRRDHLSTDTQYFGPGTRLTVL.

The chain has TRBV12-3 or TRBV12-4 and TRBJ2-7; TCRdb indicates TRBD2, and absent DNA this call remains unverified. CDR3 length: 14 amino acids. The chain's CDR3 is CASSSQGPNLEQYF.

The genes are TRBV7-2 and TRBJ2-4. The CDR3 runs to 14 residues. Germline V gives CDR1 SGHTA, CDR2 FQGNSA. The CDR3 here is CASSGGQAKNIQYF.